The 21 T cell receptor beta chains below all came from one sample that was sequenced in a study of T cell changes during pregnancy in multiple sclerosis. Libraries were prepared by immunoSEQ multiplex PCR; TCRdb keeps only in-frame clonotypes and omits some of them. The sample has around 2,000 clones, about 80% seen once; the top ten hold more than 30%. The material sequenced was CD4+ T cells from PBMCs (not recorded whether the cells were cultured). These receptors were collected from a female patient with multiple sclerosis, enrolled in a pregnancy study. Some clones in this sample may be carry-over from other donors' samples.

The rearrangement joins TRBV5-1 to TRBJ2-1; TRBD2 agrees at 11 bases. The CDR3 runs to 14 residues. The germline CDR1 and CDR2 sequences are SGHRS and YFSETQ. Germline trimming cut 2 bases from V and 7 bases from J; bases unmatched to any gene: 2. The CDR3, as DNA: TGCGCCAGCAGCTTACTAGCGGGAGAGAATGAGCAGTTCTTC. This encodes CASSLLAGENEQFF.

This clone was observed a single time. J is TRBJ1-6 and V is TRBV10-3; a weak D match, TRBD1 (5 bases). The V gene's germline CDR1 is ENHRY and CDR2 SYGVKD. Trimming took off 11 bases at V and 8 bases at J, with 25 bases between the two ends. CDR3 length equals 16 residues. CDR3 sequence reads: CAGSGATQGPHSPLHF. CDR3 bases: TGTGCCGGGAGCGGAGCTACTCAGGGACCTCATTCACCCCTCCACTTT.

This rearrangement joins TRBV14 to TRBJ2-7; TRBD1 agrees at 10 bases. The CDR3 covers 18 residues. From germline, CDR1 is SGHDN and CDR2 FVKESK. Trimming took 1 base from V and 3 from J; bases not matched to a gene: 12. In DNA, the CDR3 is TGTGCCAGCAGCCAAGCACGTTATCGGGACAGGGGCTTCTACGAGCAGTACTTC. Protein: CASSQARYRDRGFYEQYF.

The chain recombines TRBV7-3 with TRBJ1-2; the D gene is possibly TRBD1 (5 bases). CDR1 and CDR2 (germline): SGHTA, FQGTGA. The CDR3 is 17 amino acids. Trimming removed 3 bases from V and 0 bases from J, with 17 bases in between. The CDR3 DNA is TGTGCCAGCAGCTTGAATTACCAGGGTTATACTAACTATGGCTACACCTTC. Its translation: CASSLNYQGYTNYGYTF.

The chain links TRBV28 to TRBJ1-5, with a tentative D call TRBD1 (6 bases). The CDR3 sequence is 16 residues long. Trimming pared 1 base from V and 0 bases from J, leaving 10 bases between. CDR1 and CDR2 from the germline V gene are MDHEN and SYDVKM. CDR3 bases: TGTGCCAGCAGTTTATTAGGGGGTACTAGCAATCAGCCCCAGCATTTT. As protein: CASSLLGGTSNQPQHF.

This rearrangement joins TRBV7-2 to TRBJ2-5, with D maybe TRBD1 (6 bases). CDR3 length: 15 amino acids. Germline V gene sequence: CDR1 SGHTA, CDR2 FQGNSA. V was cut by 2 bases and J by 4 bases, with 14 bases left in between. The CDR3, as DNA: TGTGCCAGCAGCTTAACAGGGATAATGCGAGAGACCCAGTACTTC. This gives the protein CASSLTGIMRETQYF.

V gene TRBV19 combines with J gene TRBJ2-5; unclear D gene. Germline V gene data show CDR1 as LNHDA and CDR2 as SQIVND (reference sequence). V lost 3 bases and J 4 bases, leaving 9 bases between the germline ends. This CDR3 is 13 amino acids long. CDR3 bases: TGTGCCAGTAGTATTCCCCCTCGAGAGACCCAGTACTTC. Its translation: CASSIPPRETQYF.

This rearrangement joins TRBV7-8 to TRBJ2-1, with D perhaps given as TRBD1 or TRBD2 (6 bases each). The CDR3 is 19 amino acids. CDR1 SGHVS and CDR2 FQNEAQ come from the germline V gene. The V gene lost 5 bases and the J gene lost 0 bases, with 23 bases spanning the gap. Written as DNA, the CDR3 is TGTGCCAGCAGCCGGGGGTGGCTTGAGGGGGGCAGCTCCTACAATGAGCAGTTCTTC. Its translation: CASSRGWLEGGSSYNEQFF.

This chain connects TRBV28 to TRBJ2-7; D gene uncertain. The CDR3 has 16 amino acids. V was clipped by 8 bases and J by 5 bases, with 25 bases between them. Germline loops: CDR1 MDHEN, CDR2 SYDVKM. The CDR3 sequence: CASSPMGGRSDHEQYF. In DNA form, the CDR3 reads TGTGCCAGCTCTCCTATGGGCGGCAGGTCGGACCACGAGCAGTACTTC.

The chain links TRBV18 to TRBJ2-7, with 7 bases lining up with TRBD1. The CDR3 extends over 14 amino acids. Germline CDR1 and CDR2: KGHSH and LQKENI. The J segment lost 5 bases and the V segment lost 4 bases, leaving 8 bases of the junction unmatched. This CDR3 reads CASSRQGAQDEQYF. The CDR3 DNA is TGTGCCAGCTCACGACAGGGCGCGCAGGACGAGCAGTACTTC.

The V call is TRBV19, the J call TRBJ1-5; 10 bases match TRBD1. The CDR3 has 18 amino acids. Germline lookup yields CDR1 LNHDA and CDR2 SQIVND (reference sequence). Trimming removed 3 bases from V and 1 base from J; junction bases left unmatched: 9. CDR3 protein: CASSITGQGLSSNQPQHF. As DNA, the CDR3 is TGTGCCAGTAGTATTACGGGACAGGGGTTGTCGAGCAATCAGCCCCAGCATTTT.

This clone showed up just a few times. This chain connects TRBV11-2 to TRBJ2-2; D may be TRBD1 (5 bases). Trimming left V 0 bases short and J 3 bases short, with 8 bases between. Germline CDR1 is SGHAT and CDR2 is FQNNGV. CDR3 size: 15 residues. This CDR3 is CASSLELTDTGELFF. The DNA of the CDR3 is TGTGCCAGCAGCTTAGAGCTGACAGACACCGGGGAGCTGTTTTTT.

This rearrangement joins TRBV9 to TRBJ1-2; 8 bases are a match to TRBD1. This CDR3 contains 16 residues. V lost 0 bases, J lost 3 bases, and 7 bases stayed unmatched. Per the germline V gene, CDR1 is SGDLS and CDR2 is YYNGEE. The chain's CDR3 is CASSVGGQVEHYGYTF. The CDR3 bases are TGTGCCAGCAGCGTAGGGGGACAGGTTGAGCACTATGGCTACACCTTC.

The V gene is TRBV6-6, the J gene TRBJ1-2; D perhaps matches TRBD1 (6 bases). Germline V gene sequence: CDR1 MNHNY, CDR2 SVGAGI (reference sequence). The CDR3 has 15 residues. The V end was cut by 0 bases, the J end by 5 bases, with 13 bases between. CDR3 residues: CASSYSAPGAYGYTF. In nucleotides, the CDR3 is TGTGCCAGCAGTTACTCTGCGCCGGGGGCGTATGGCTACACCTTC.

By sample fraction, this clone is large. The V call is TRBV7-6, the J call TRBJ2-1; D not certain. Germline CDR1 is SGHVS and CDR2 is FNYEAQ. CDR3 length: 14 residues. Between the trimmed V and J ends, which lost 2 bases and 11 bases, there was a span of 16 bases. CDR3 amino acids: CASSLNPSSAKQFF. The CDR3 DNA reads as TGTGCCAGCAGCTTAAATCCAAGCAGTGCTAAGCAGTTCTTC.

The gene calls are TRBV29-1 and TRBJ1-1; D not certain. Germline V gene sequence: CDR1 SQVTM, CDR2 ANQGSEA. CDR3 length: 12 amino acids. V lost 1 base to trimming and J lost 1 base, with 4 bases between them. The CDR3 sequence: CSVEGANTEAFF. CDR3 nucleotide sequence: TGCAGCGTTGAAGGGGCGAACACTGAAGCTTTCTTT.

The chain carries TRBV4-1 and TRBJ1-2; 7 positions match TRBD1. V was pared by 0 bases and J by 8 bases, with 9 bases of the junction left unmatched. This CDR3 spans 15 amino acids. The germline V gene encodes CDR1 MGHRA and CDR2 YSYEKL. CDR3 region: CASSQEESGGRGYTF. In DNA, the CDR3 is TGCGCCAGCAGCCAAGAGGAGTCAGGGGGTCGGGGCTACACCTTC.

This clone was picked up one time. For the CDR3, the DNA is TGTGCCAGCTCACCGGAGGCGACTAACTATGGCTACACCTTC. Translating it yields CASSPEATNYGYTF. The J gene is TRBJ1-2, the V gene TRBV18; D remains unclear. The CDR3 runs 14 residues. Germline CDR1 and CDR2: KGHSH and LQKENI. The germline V and J ends were trimmed by 3 bases and 0 bases, with 8 bases remaining between them. Full variable domain (remainder filled in from reference TRBV18 and TRBJ1-2): NAGVMQNPRHLVRRRGQEARLRCSPMKGHSHVYWYRQLPEEGLKFMVYLQKENIIDESGMPKERFSAEFPKEGPSILRIQQVVRGDSAAYFCASSPEATNYGYTFGSGTRLTVV.

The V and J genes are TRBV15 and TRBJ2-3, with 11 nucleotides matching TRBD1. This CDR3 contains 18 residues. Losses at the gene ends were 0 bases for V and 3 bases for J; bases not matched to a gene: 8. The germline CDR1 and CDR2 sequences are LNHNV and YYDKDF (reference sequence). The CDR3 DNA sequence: TGTGCCACCAGCAGAGATGTGTGGACAGGGGGCGGGACAGATACGCAGTATTTT. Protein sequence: CATSRDVWTGGGTDTQYF. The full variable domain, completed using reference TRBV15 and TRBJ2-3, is DAMVIQNPRYQVTQFGKPVTLSCSQTLNHNVMYWYQQKSSQAPKLLFHYYDKDFNNEADTPDNFQSRRPNTSFCFLDIRSPGLGDTAMYLCATSRDVWTGGGTDTQYFGPGTRLTVL.

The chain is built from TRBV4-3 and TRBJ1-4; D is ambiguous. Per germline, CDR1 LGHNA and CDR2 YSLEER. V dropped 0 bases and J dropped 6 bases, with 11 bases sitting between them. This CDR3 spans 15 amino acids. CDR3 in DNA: TGCGCCAGCAGCCAAGACGGCAGAACCTATGAAAAACTGTTTTTT. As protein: CASSQDGRTYEKLFF.

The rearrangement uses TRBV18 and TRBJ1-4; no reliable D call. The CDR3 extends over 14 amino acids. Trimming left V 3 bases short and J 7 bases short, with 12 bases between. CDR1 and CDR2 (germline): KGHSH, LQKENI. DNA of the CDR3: TGTGCCAGCTCACCCACGCCCCTGATTGAAAAACTGTTTTTT. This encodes CASSPTPLIEKLFF.